What follows is one T cell receptor (beta chain) and its context. Its antigen is unknown. No base quality information exists; no much larger clone differs at one position. The record originates from a study of cytomegalovirus exposure and HLA in healthy donors (dated by TCRdb to 2017 to 2019). The study in broad terms: According to an earlier analysis of several hundred of the donors, 200 million or so T cells yielded over 100 million unique TCR beta sequences and around 280 Gb of sequence data. A later genetic analysis took genome-wide SNP genotypes for about 55% of the roughly 700 donors and used that subset as a discovery cohort. Every repertoire in the discovery cohort had been generated on one and the same sequencing platform. Approximately 310 gigabases of sequencing data and tens of millions of unique TCR sequences were included in an early release covering about 620 HLA-typed donors. The aim of the study was to test whether cataloging public T cell receptors could identify signatures of past pathogen exposure. The number of donors typed differed by locus, with 629-630 for A, B, C, DRB1 and DQB1, more than 500 for DQA1, approximately 580 for DPA1, and around 430 for DPB1. In the later analysis, no new phenotypic data were used to find candidate immune exposures; instead, reliance was placed on TCR beta sequences and their occurrence across donors. The T cell repertoires of 666 subjects were profiled by immunosequencing and related to cytomegalovirus serostatus. Five DR-DQ haplotypes were handled as single units for association and clustering, since linkage in the cohort was strong. Donor age, sex, ethnicity and CMV serostatus were compiled alongside the repertoire data. In addition to the first cohort of approximately 670 subjects, a separate validation cohort of 130 or so different subjects was used. In an earlier analysis of around 540 of the donors, high-throughput TCR beta sequencing was used to judge whether each TCR beta V gene segment behaved as functional or pseudogenic. Of the approximately 400 genotyped donors, approximately 83% fell in the genetic ancestry cluster associated with self-reported Caucasian donors. HLA typing covered class I and class II loci at four-digit resolution. Across 398 genotyped donors of the cohort, an average of approximately 240,000 unique TCR beta nucleotide sequences per donor were sequenced, and 15% to 20% of those sequences were non-productive. In a later analysis, previously published TCR beta repertoires from 600 to 850 donors were re-analyzed and high-resolution HLA genotyping was added so that TCR occurrence patterns could be studied. To predict cytomegalovirus infection status, the study brought together high-throughput TCR immunosequencing, statistical association of individual TCRs with disease status, and machine learning. The full study reports these points: Compared with the approximately 720-donor mean, donors in an Asian-associated ancestry cluster had fewer N-insertions in productive TCRs, according to a later genetic analysis. In a later analysis, HLA-associated TCR beta chains showed more clonal expansion and lower generation probabilities than non-associated chains that were equally common. Most CMV-associated TCR beta chains appeared to be HLA-restricted in a later analysis, and the HLA associations seemed to be driven largely by CMV exposure. The authors suggested that the approach could potentially be generalized to other disease states and immunological phenotypes. A few of the identified cytomegalovirus-associated TCR beta chains were confirmed in vitro to be specific for cytomegalovirus antigens. Specific HLA alleles were associated with about 17,000 TCR beta sequences at a false discovery rate of 0.05 in a later analysis. A total of 150 to 200 TCR beta chains were listed by the study as associated with cytomegalovirus. Roughly uniform sequencing depth across donors was assumed in presence/absence analyses, although this assumption may not hold. Immune exposure information for the cohort was limited to CMV serostatus. The classifier was reported to diagnose cytomegalovirus status with high specificity and sensitivity in both the original and validation cohorts. In a later analysis, the rate of TCR association differed among HLA loci, with DRB1 alleles having the most associated TCRs and HLA-C alleles having the fewest. In an earlier analysis of some 550 of the donors, most TCR beta V segments were observed in productive rearrangements about 90% or about 30% of the time, broadly matching IMGT annotations. When HLA alleles, especially DR and DQ, strongly co-occurred, attributing TCR associations to individual alleles was difficult. A further reported finding was that TCR beta sequences accurately predicted the HLA-A and HLA-B alleles for most subjects in the first cohort. V-gene and J-gene trimming of TCR beta chains was associated with a missense DCLRE1C variant in a later genetic analysis, and the association was replicated in an independent cohort. In a later analysis, several top co-occurrence clusters were reported to appear linked to parvovirus B19, influenza, CMV and Epstein-Barr virus. Linkage disequilibrium might explain the correlated functional status among segregating V segments, but an unknown experimental factor could not be excluded. The sequencing pipeline was judged likely to have produced a cluster of highly shared sequence variants as a technical artifact. Most TCR sequences were seen in very few donors, while some public TCRs were found in many individuals. Because some donors lacked HLA typing at each locus, the association tests relied only on the typed subset. The cohort was sequenced for TCR beta chains only, and without alpha or paired-chain data the features that could be detected were limited. Seventeen rarely observed V segments, including chromosome 9 orphons, were excluded from the earlier analysis of a few hundred of the donors because counts were too low.

The library was produced with the immunoSEQ multiplex PCR assay. The multiplex PCR relied on a mix of 60 forward primers for TCR Vbeta segments and 13 reverse primers for TCR Jbeta segments. The CDR3 region of rearranged TCR beta genes was amplified from genomic DNA by a multiplex PCR assay. The Illumina HiSeq System was used to sequence the amplified TCR beta libraries as 87-base-pair reads. The authors processed their data as follows. Across the 700 or so repertoires, a later analysis counted approximately 83 million unique TCR beta chains, 9.5 million to 12 million of which were shared by at least two donors. To remove PCR and sequencing errors, raw reads were error-corrected and collapsed into unique sequences using a nearest-neighbor algorithm that merged closely related sequences. V, D and J gene segments were assigned by aligning CDR3 sequences to IMGT reference sequences. For a sequence to be retained, a match of at least six nucleotides to both a V gene segment and a J gene segment was required. Rearrangements were classified as productive when the CDR3 lacked stop codons and remained in frame with V and J, and all other rearrangements were classified as non-productive. CDR3 was defined according to IMGT convention as the region running from the second conserved V-encoded cysteine to the conserved J-encoded phenylalanine. The earlier analysis of about 620 of the donors excluded sequences that lacked an unambiguous match to a single V gene segment. An earlier analysis of several hundred of the donors called V segments functional above 56.7% productive rearrangements and segregating when the between-donor standard deviation exceeded 5%. A statistical classification framework was built for diagnosing cytomegalovirus status from the catalog of TCR beta chain sequences. In a later analysis, TCR nucleotide sequences were compared against IMGT/GENE-DB human TR gene sequences so that V and J genes could be assigned. A later analysis assigned CDR3 sequences and most-parsimonious VDJ recombination scenarios with the TCRdist pipeline. In a later analysis, every TCR beta chain was defined by the combination of its CDR3 amino acid sequence and its V-gene family, and reads without a unique V-gene family were dropped. As a way to deal with suspected cross-contamination and a sequencing artifact, a later analysis dropped under 600 nucleotide sequences that were highly shared and had low generation probability. In a later analysis, a clonal expansion index for each public chain was calculated from normalized within-repertoire ranks of inferred template counts. In a later analysis, generation probabilities were computed using a VDJ recombination model fitted to out-of-frame rearrangements, and the results were checked against IGoR. A later analysis scored TCR-TCR, TCR-HLA and TCR-CMV co-occurrence with hypergeometric tests, applying a repertoire-size bias correction to TCR pairs. A later analysis estimated false discovery rates by permuting HLA or CMV assignments 20 times. A later analysis grouped co-occurring TCRs with DBSCAN, adding TCRdist sequence similarity when clustering within HLA-allele-positive subsets. For co-occurrence clustering, repertoires with fewer than 30,000 or more than 120,000 public chains were excluded, along with five or six repertoires with anomalous nucleotide sharing. As stored in TCRdb, this immuneACCESS dataset retains in-frame rearrangements with V and J assigned. A fraction of the clones does not appear; measured against another copy, unresolved V genes explain less than half of the discrepancy, and the remainder lacks a known reason. D and trimming come from the DNA, and the V and J calls and clone size come from that table. Present in this sample are 150,000 to 200,000 clones, approximately 90% of which were seen just once. About 1.1% of the sample lies in the top ten.

The cohort comprised around 690 healthy bone marrow donors. At the time of sampling, all cohort members were nominally healthy, though unrecorded immune exposures were likely present. The donor was CMV seronegative and was included in the group of approximately 350 seronegative cohort members. A peripheral blood sample was provided by each donor, and peripheral blood mononuclear cells were used for TCR beta sequencing. Genomic DNA extraction from the blood cell samples was performed with the Qiagen DNeasy Blood Extraction Kit. The sample comprised PBMCs. This clonotype originated in a boy younger than 10 in good health and CMV-seronegative.

The sequence in DNA is TGTGCCAGCAGTTTATTACGGGACGAGCAGTACTTC. Its translation is CASSLLRDEQYF. The receptor chain draws on TRBV28 and TRBJ2-7, with the D segment identity uncertain. V drops 1 base and J drops 5 bases, leaving 6 bases in between. The CDR3, cysteine through phenylalanine, is 12 amino acids long. Only the CDR3 region is kept as DNA, spanning 36 bases read in frame from base 1. CDR1 and CDR2, looked up from the germline V gene, are MDHEN and SYDVKM.